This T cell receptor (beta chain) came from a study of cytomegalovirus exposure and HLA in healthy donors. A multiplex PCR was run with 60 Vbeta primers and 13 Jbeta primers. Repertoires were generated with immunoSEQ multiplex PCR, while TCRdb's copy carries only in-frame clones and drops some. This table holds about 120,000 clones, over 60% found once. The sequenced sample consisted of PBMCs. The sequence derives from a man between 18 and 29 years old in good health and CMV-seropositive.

CDR3 loop: CASSVDRRSTGELFF. CDR3 DNA: TGTGCCAGCAGCGTGGACAGGAGAAGCACCGGGGAGCTGTTTTTT. V usage is TRBV9 and J usage is TRBJ2-2; TRBD1 agrees at 7 bases. The CDR3 runs 15 residues. Trimming cost V 2 bases and J 4 bases; bases outside gene matches: 5. CDR1 SGDLS and CDR2 YYNGEE come from the germline V gene.